The 16 T cell receptor beta chains given below trace back to one sample, sequenced in a study of control samples from healthy donors and cancer patients. Sequencing was performed with immunoSEQ multiplex PCR; in TCRdb, only in-frame clones are kept and a portion is missing. The sample includes 100,000 or so clones, 83% of them seen just once. Source material: blood. Receptors were obtained from a woman aged 45-65 years in good health.

V is TRBV6-2 or TRBV6-3 and J is TRBJ2-5, with 11 bases matching TRBD2. The CDR3 extends over 16 amino acids. Trimming at V came to 2 bases and at J to 3 bases, leaving 5 bases not matched to a gene. The germline V gene has CDR1 MNHEY and CDR2 SVGEGT. The CDR3 loop reads CASSYGLAGGEETQYF. The CDR3 DNA sequence: TGTGCCAGCAGTTACGGGTTAGCGGGAGGGGAAGAGACCCAGTACTTC.

The CDR3: CASSSESSYEQYF. The CDR3 DNA reads TGCGCCAGCAGCTCAGAGAGCTCCTACGAGCAGTACTTC. The rearrangement links TRBV5-1 to TRBJ2-7, with no clear D. This CDR3 comprises 13 residues. Germline loops: CDR1 SGHRS, CDR2 YFSETQ. Between the trimmed V and J ends, which lost 3 bases and 0 bases, there was a span of 7 bases. Filled out from reference TRBV5-1 and TRBJ2-7, the complete variable domain reads KAGVTQTPRYLIKTRGQQVTLSCSPISGHRSVSWYQQTPGQGLQFLFEYFSETQRNKGNFPGRFSGRQFSNSRSEMNVSTLELGDSALYLCASSSESSYEQYFGPGTRLTVT.

The J gene is TRBJ1-1, the V gene TRBV11-2, with D tentatively TRBD1 (5 bases). The CDR3 consists of 14 residues. Germline V CDR1 and CDR2: SGHAT, FQNNGV. The germline V and J ends were trimmed by 7 bases and 1 base, with 13 bases remaining between them. CDR3: CASKLTGQNTEAFF. CDR3 nucleotides: TGTGCCAGCAAGTTAACGGGGCAGAACACTGAAGCTTTCTTT.

The genes are TRBV7-3 and TRBJ1-3; 9 nucleotides match TRBD1. Germline V gives CDR1 SGHTA, CDR2 FQGTGA. The CDR3 extends over 14 amino acids. Trimming removed 1 base from V and 7 bases from J; junction bases left unmatched: 2. CDR3: CASSLMGTGNTIYF. CDR3 sequence (DNA): TGTGCCAGCAGCTTAATGGGGACAGGGAACACCATATATTTT.

The DNA of the CDR3 is TGTGCCAGCAGCGAGCGAAACAGGGACGAGCAGTACTTC. As protein: CASSERNRDEQYF. V and J are TRBV5-8 and TRBJ2-7; D is perhaps TRBD1 (6 bases). V lost 4 bases and J lost 5, with 13 bases in between. CDR1 SGHTS and CDR2 YDEGEE come from the germline V gene. The CDR3 loop spans 13 amino acids.

The chain uses TRBV19 and TRBJ2-2; 10 nucleotides align to TRBD2. The germline CDR1 and CDR2 sequences are LNHDA and SQIVND (reference sequence). This CDR3 has 17 amino acids. V gave up 4 bases and J gave up 1 base; unmatched junction bases: 6. The CDR3, as DNA: TGTGCCAGTAGTAAGGGATCTAGCGGGGGGAACACCGGGGAGCTGTTTTTT. This encodes CASSKGSSGGNTGELFF.

The V and J genes are TRBV11-2 and TRBJ2-7; either TRBD1 or TRBD2 may supply D (5 bases each). Germline V lookup: CDR1 SGHAT, CDR2 FQNNGV. The CDR3 loop spans 15 amino acids. V was clipped by 0 bases and J by 5 bases, with 14 bases between them. The CDR3 is CASSLDFSGRNEQYF. DNA of the CDR3: TGTGCCAGCAGCTTAGATTTTTCGGGACGGAACGAGCAGTACTTC.

The V call is TRBV19, the J call TRBJ1-1; D call uncertain. The CDR3 runs to 14 residues. Germline loops: CDR1 LNHDA, CDR2 SQIVND (reference sequence). V was cut by 4 bases and J by 4 bases, with 13 bases left in between. The CDR3 reads CASSKGSGITEAFF. The CDR3 bases are TGTGCCAGTAGTAAGGGCAGTGGAATCACTGAAGCTTTCTTT.

The chain has TRBV6-5 and TRBJ1-6, with 10 bases fitting TRBD1. Germline V lookup: CDR1 MNHEY, CDR2 SVGAGI. CDR3 size: 15 residues. V trimming: 6 bases; J trimming: 8 bases; junction bases outside the gene matches: 7. This chain's CDR3 is CASRSTGGVDSPLHF. CDR3 bases: TGTGCCAGCAGGTCGACAGGGGGCGTAGATTCACCCCTCCACTTT.

V and J are TRBV7-9 and TRBJ2-1; D gene unclear. CDR1 and CDR2 (germline): SEHNR, FQNEAQ (reference sequence). This CDR3 spans 14 amino acids. V was shortened by 5 bases and J by 2 bases, with 10 bases between the two germline ends. In DNA form, the CDR3 reads TGTGCCAGCAGCCCCCCGCGTCCCTACAATGAGCAGTTCTTC. It specifies CASSPPRPYNEQFF.

The chain couples TRBV11-2 to TRBJ2-5; D is ambiguous. The V end lost 1 base, the J end lost 1 base, and 4 bases lay between the germline ends. The length of the CDR3 is 13 residues. Germline V lookup: CDR1 SGHAT, CDR2 FQNNGV. CDR3 in amino acids: CASSLGGQETQYF. DNA of the CDR3: TGTGCCAGCAGCTTAGGGGGCCAAGAGACCCAGTACTTC.

The chain combines TRBV11-1 with TRBJ2-3; TRBD2 might be the D (6 bases). This CDR3 region has 14 residues. V was clipped by 5 bases and J by 4 bases, with 13 bases between them. The germline V gene encodes CDR1 SGHAT and CDR2 FQDESV (reference sequence). The CDR3 spells CASSPRLESDTQYF. CDR3 coding DNA: TGTGCCAGCAGCCCCAGACTAGAGTCAGATACGCAGTATTTT.

For this clone: This may be a read error, as it is one base from a much larger clone. The chain couples TRBV5-4 to TRBJ1-1, with D unclear. The CDR3 contains 13 residues. The V and J ends lost 0 bases and 1 base respectively, with 4 bases between them. CDR1 and CDR2 from the germline V gene are SGHNT and YYREEE (reference sequence). DNA of the CDR3: TGTGCCAGCAGCTTGGGGGCGAACACTGAAGCTTTCTTT. The encoded protein is CASSLGANTEAFF. Variable domain in full (rest from reference TRBV5-4 and TRBJ1-1): ETGVTQSPTHLIKTRGQQVTLRCSSQSGHNTVSWYQQALGQGPQFIFQYYREEENGRGNFPPRFSGLQFPNYSSELNVNALELDDSALYLCASSLGANTEAFFGQGTRLTVV.

The chain is built from TRBV19 and TRBJ2-7, with D possibly matching TRBD2 (6 bases). The germline V and J ends were trimmed by 6 bases and 2 bases, with 11 bases remaining between them. Germline-derived CDR1 and CDR2 are LNHDA and SQIVND (reference sequence). The CDR3 is made up of 13 amino acids. CDR3 sequence: CASSPASAYEQYF. CDR3 bases: TGTGCCAGTAGCCCGGCTAGCGCCTACGAGCAGTACTTC.

About this clone itself: Distinct nucleotide sequences in the sample also encode this CDR3. V is TRBV5-5 and J is TRBJ1-5, with 7 bases matching TRBD1. After removal of 4 bases from V and 7 bases from J, the junction contained 5 bases not matched to a gene. Germline lookup yields CDR1 SGHKS and CDR2 YYEKEE (reference sequence). This CDR3 is 13 amino acids long. This CDR3 is CASSVDRVQPQHF. CDR3 DNA sequence: TGTGCCAGCAGCGTAGACAGGGTCCAGCCCCAGCATTTT.

The chain is built from TRBV6-1 and TRBJ2-1; weak D call: TRBD2 (5 bases). Trimming removed 5 bases at V and 7 bases at J, with 12 bases between. The germline gives CDR1 MNHNS, CDR2 SASEGT. This CDR3 is 13 amino acids long. This CDR3 is CASSTGIVNEQFF. CDR3 DNA sequence: TGTGCCAGCAGTACGGGGATCGTTAATGAGCAGTTCTTC.